This T cell receptor (beta chain) was sequenced in a study of T cell changes during pregnancy in multiple sclerosis. Libraries were prepared by immunoSEQ multiplex PCR; TCRdb keeps only in-frame clonotypes and omits some of them. This sample has some 95,000 clones, with approximately 92% found just once. V lost 9 bases, J lost 1 base, and 11 bases lay in between. This CDR3 region has 13 residues. CDR1 MNHEY and CDR2 SMNVEV come from the germline V gene (reference sequence). The material was peripheral blood, obtained in the first trimester of pregnancy. The clonotype was recovered from a female donor with multiple sclerosis, enrolled in a pregnancy study. The chain has TRBV27 and TRBJ2-3; the D is unclear. CDR3 loop: CASTAWGTDTQYF. DNA for the CDR3: TGTGCCAGTACAGCTTGGGGCACAGATACGCAGTATTTT.